This is a list of T cell receptor beta chains from one sample in a study of shared clonotypes between healthy human individuals. The data were produced by immunoSEQ multiplex PCR, yet TCRdb's version contains in-frame clones alone and is incomplete. The repertoire holds around 1,900,000 clones, around 93% seen once, with less than 2% in the top ten. Sequencing was done on a sample of naive CD8+ T cells from PBMCs. The receptors here all came from a man between 18 and 29 years old in good health. Some clones in this sample may be carry-over from other donors' samples. The CDR3 runs from the conserved cysteine through the conserved F or W. The order of the fields is V gene, D gene, J gene, CDR3 length, clone size, CDR3 protein, CDR3 DNA. A D gene is named only where the DNA matches it firmly. Where a row states a size, it is once, few, many or the class of an expanded clone; other rows omit it.

V gene: TRBV13; D gene: NA; J gene: TRBJ2-1; CDR3 length: 14; clone size: NA; CDR3 protein: CASSLAGTSGEQFF; CDR3 DNA: TGTGCCAGCAGCTTAGCCGGGACCTCGGGTGAGCAGTTCTTC
V gene: TRBV28; D gene: NA; J gene: TRBJ2-7; CDR3 length: 13; clone size: NA; CDR3 protein: CASSFRDVYEQYF; CDR3 DNA: TGTGCCAGCAGTTTCAGGGATGTGTACGAGCAGTACTTC
V gene: TRBV28; D gene: TRBD1; J gene: TRBJ1-5; CDR3 length: 17; clone size: NA; CDR3 protein: CASSFQGVVYGNQPQHF; CDR3 DNA: TGTGCCAGCAGTTTTCAGGGGGTTGTTTATGGCAATCAGCCCCAGCATTTT
V gene: TRBV9; D gene: TRBD2; J gene: TRBJ2-1; CDR3 length: 15; clone size: NA; CDR3 protein: CASSVLAGGYNEQFF; CDR3 DNA: TGTGCCAGCAGCGTTTTGGCGGGAGGCTACAATGAGCAGTTCTTC
V gene: TRBV7-6; D gene: NA; J gene: TRBJ2-5; CDR3 length: 18; clone size: NA; CDR3 protein: CASSLLMVRGQREETQYF; CDR3 DNA: TGTGCCAGCAGCTTACTGATGGTCCGTGGGCAGAGAGAAGAGACCCAGTACTTC
V gene: TRBV27; D gene: NA; J gene: TRBJ2-7; CDR3 length: 14; clone size: once; CDR3 protein: CASSPLIGSYEQYF; CDR3 DNA: TGTGCCAGCAGTCCATTGATTGGCTCCTACGAGCAGTACTTC
V gene: TRBV9; D gene: NA; J gene: TRBJ2-1; CDR3 length: 14; clone size: NA; CDR3 protein: CASSVGDRWNEQFF; CDR3 DNA: TGTGCCAGCAGCGTTGGTGACAGGTGGAATGAGCAGTTCTTC
V gene: TRBV19; D gene: TRBD1; J gene: TRBJ2-2; CDR3 length: 16; clone size: once; CDR3 protein: CASSSNRGLDTGELFF; CDR3 DNA: TGTGCCAGTAGTTCGAACAGGGGGCTTGACACCGGGGAGCTGTTTTTT
V gene: TRBV9; D gene: NA; J gene: TRBJ1-2; CDR3 length: 12; clone size: NA; CDR3 protein: CASSAQGAGYTF; CDR3 DNA: TGTGCCAGCAGCGCCCAGGGTGCAGGCTACACCTTC
V gene: TRBV10-3; D gene: TRBD1; J gene: TRBJ1-2; CDR3 length: 14; clone size: NA; CDR3 protein: CAISPGTVSYGYTF; CDR3 DNA: TGTGCCATCAGCCCCGGGACAGTATCCTATGGCTACACCTTC
V gene: TRBV5-1; D gene: NA; J gene: TRBJ2-7; CDR3 length: 15; clone size: NA; CDR3 protein: CASSLSQTGGPEQYF; CDR3 DNA: TGCGCCAGCAGCTTGTCCCAAACCGGAGGGCCCGAGCAGTACTTC
V gene: TRBV30; D gene: NA; J gene: TRBJ1-3; CDR3 length: 11; clone size: once; CDR3 protein: CAWSDGNTIYF; CDR3 DNA: TGTGCCTGGAGTGATGGAAACACCATATATTTT
V gene: TRBV25-1; D gene: NA; J gene: TRBJ2-1; CDR3 length: 14; clone size: NA; CDR3 protein: CASSEYSEYNEQFF; CDR3 DNA: TGTGCCAGCAGTGAATATTCGGAATACAATGAGCAGTTCTTC
V gene: TRBV9; D gene: NA; J gene: TRBJ2-2; CDR3 length: 16; clone size: NA; CDR3 protein: CASSESGTQYTGELFF; CDR3 DNA: TGTGCCAGCAGCGAATCCGGGACTCAGTACACCGGGGAGCTGTTTTTT
V gene: TRBV5-1; D gene: NA; J gene: TRBJ2-1; CDR3 length: 14; clone size: NA; CDR3 protein: CASSLGFGNNEQFF; CDR3 DNA: TGCGCCAGCAGCTTGGGATTTGGCAACAATGAGCAGTTCTTC
V gene: TRBV6-5; D gene: TRBD1; J gene: TRBJ1-2; CDR3 length: 14; clone size: NA; CDR3 protein: CASSYDMDRAGYTF; CDR3 DNA: TGTGCCAGCAGCTACGACATGGACAGGGCTGGCTACACCTTC
V gene: TRBV14; D gene: NA; J gene: TRBJ1-5; CDR3 length: 12; clone size: NA; CDR3 protein: CASREGGQPQHF; CDR3 DNA: TGTGCCAGCAGAGAGGGTGGTCAGCCCCAGCATTTT
V gene: TRBV2; D gene: NA; J gene: TRBJ1-1; CDR3 length: 14; clone size: NA; CDR3 protein: CASGEDRGGTEAFF; CDR3 DNA: TGTGCCAGCGGGGAGGACCGCGGAGGGACTGAAGCTTTCTTT
V gene: TRBV9; D gene: TRBD1; J gene: TRBJ1-4; CDR3 length: 14; clone size: NA; CDR3 protein: CASSGTGGHEKLFF; CDR3 DNA: TGTGCCAGCAGCGGGACAGGGGGGCACGAAAAACTGTTTTTT
V gene: TRBV30; D gene: NA; J gene: TRBJ2-2; CDR3 length: 11; clone size: once; CDR3 protein: CAWSLSGELFF; CDR3 DNA: TGTGCCTGGAGCCTAAGCGGGGAGCTGTTTTTT
V gene: TRBV5-6; D gene: NA; J gene: TRBJ2-7; CDR3 length: 14; clone size: NA; CDR3 protein: CASSWGSSTYEQYF; CDR3 DNA: TGTGCCAGCAGCTGGGGGTCTTCGACCTACGAGCAGTACTTC
V gene: TRBV7-9; D gene: TRBD2; J gene: TRBJ2-7; CDR3 length: 13; clone size: once; CDR3 protein: CASSFGGRAEQYF; CDR3 DNA: TGTGCCAGCAGCTTTGGCGGGAGGGCGGAGCAGTACTTC
V gene: TRBV9; D gene: TRBD2; J gene: TRBJ2-3; CDR3 length: 17; clone size: once; CDR3 protein: CASSQALAGGVSDTQYF; CDR3 DNA: TGTGCCAGCAGCCAAGCCCTAGCGGGAGGGGTGTCAGATACGCAGTATTTT
V gene: TRBV4-1; D gene: NA; J gene: TRBJ2-6; CDR3 length: 13; clone size: once; CDR3 protein: CASEGSGANVLTF; CDR3 DNA: TGCGCCAGCGAGGGCTCTGGGGCCAACGTCCTGACTTTC
V gene: TRBV5-1; D gene: TRBD1; J gene: TRBJ1-5; CDR3 length: 16; clone size: NA; CDR3 protein: CASSLEGTVTLGPQHF; CDR3 DNA: TGCGCCAGCAGCTTGGAAGGGACAGTTACCCTCGGGCCCCAGCATTTT
V gene: TRBV5-5; D gene: NA; J gene: TRBJ2-4; CDR3 length: 16; clone size: NA; CDR3 protein: CASSLSEGRRKNIQYF; CDR3 DNA: TGTGCCAGCAGCTTGAGTGAGGGACGCAGAAAAAACATTCAGTACTTC
V gene: TRBV6-1; D gene: NA; J gene: TRBJ2-7; CDR3 length: 14; clone size: NA; CDR3 protein: CASSEWGTGASRYF; CDR3 DNA: NA
V gene: TRBV5-1; D gene: NA; J gene: TRBJ2-5; CDR3 length: 18; clone size: once; CDR3 protein: CASSPRPEAGGFQETQYF; CDR3 DNA: TGCGCCAGCAGCCCGAGACCCGAGGCAGGGGGGTTCCAAGAGACCCAGTACTTC
V gene: TRBV18; D gene: NA; J gene: TRBJ1-1; CDR3 length: 15; clone size: NA; CDR3 protein: CASSPPMDVNTEAFF; CDR3 DNA: TGTGCCAGCTCACCACCCATGGACGTTAATACTGAAGCTTTCTTT
V gene: TRBV6-1; D gene: TRBD1; J gene: TRBJ2-2; CDR3 length: 15; clone size: once; CDR3 protein: CASSDYRGSTGELFF; CDR3 DNA: TGTGCCAGCAGTGATTACAGGGGTTCCACCGGGGAGCTGTTTTTT
V gene: TRBV29-1; D gene: TRBD2; J gene: TRBJ2-1; CDR3 length: 17; clone size: NA; CDR3 protein: CSANLVLLAGAVNEQFF; CDR3 DNA: TGCAGCGCGAACCTAGTTCTACTAGCGGGAGCTGTAAATGAGCAGTTCTTC
V gene: TRBV7-2; D gene: NA; J gene: TRBJ1-4; CDR3 length: 13; clone size: NA; CDR3 protein: CASSLTWNEKLFF; CDR3 DNA: TGTGCCAGCAGCTTAACGTGGAATGAAAAACTGTTTTTT
V gene: TRBV30; D gene: NA; J gene: TRBJ2-7; CDR3 length: 12; clone size: NA; CDR3 protein: CAWRGSLTEQYF; CDR3 DNA: TGTGCCTGGAGGGGGAGCCTGACCGAGCAGTACTTC
V gene: TRBV25-1; D gene: TRBD1; J gene: TRBJ2-7; CDR3 length: 13; clone size: NA; CDR3 protein: CASSELGQYEQYF; CDR3 DNA: TGTGCCAGCAGTGAATTGGGACAGTACGAGCAGTACTTC
V gene: TRBV4-2; D gene: TRBD1; J gene: TRBJ2-7; CDR3 length: 15; clone size: NA; CDR3 protein: CASSQDGGQVNEQYF; CDR3 DNA: TGTGCCAGCAGCCAAGATGGCGGACAGGTCAACGAGCAGTACTTC
V gene: TRBV15; D gene: NA; J gene: TRBJ2-1; CDR3 length: 15; clone size: NA; CDR3 protein: CATSRDWEMGVKQFF; CDR3 DNA: TGTGCCACCAGCAGAGATTGGGAAATGGGGGTAAAGCAGTTCTTC
V gene: TRBV4-1; D gene: NA; J gene: TRBJ1-6; CDR3 length: 13; clone size: NA; CDR3 protein: CASSQDRRGPLHF; CDR3 DNA: TGCGCCAGCAGCCAAGACCGGCGCGGACCCCTCCACTTT
V gene: TRBV10-1; D gene: TRBD1; J gene: TRBJ1-5; CDR3 length: 16; clone size: NA; CDR3 protein: CASSRQGRYSNQPQHF; CDR3 DNA: TGCGCCAGCAGTAGACAGGGACGCTATAGCAATCAGCCCCAGCATTTT
V gene: TRBV5-4; D gene: TRBD1; J gene: TRBJ1-1; CDR3 length: 15; clone size: NA; CDR3 protein: CASSFGTGGFAEAFF; CDR3 DNA: TGTGCCAGCAGCTTCGGGACAGGGGGATTCGCTGAAGCTTTCTTT
V gene: TRBV30; D gene: NA; J gene: TRBJ2-1; CDR3 length: 13; clone size: NA; CDR3 protein: CAWTRSSYNEQFF; CDR3 DNA: TGTGCCTGGACCAGAAGCTCCTACAATGAGCAGTTCTTC
V gene: TRBV5-1; D gene: TRBD1; J gene: TRBJ1-2; CDR3 length: 15; clone size: NA; CDR3 protein: CASMNPGTENYGYTF; CDR3 DNA: TGCGCCAGCATGAACCCCGGGACAGAGAACTATGGCTACACCTTC
V gene: TRBV6-1; D gene: TRBD1; J gene: TRBJ2-5; CDR3 length: 14; clone size: NA; CDR3 protein: CASSPGQGRETQYF; CDR3 DNA: TGTGCCAGCAGCCCGGGACAGGGCAGGGAGACCCAGTACTTC